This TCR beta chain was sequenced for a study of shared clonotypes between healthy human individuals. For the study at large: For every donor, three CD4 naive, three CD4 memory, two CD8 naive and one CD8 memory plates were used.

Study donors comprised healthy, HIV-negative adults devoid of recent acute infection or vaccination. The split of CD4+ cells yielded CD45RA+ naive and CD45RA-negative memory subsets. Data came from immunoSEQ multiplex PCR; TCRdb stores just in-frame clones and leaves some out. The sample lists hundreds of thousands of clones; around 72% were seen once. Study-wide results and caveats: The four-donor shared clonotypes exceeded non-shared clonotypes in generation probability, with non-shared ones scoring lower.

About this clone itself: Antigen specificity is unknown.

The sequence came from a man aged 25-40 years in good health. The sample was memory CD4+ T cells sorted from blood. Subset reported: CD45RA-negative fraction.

CDR3 amino acids: CASSLGASRTQETQYF. CDR3 nucleotides: TGTGCCAGCAGCTTGGGCGCTAGTAGGACCCAAGAGACCCAGTACTTC. The genes are TRBV5-4 and TRBJ2-5; D gene uncertain. The CDR3 has 16 residues. Germline CDR1 SGHNT, CDR2 YYREEE (reference sequence). V lost 0 bases and J lost 1, with 13 bases in between. The whole variable domain, filled in from reference TRBV5-4 and TRBJ2-5, reads ETGVTQSPTHLIKTRGQQVTLRCSSQSGHNTVSWYQQALGQGPQFIFQYYREEENGRGNFPPRFSGLQFPNYSSELNVNALELDDSALYLCASSLGASRTQETQYFGPGTRLLVL.